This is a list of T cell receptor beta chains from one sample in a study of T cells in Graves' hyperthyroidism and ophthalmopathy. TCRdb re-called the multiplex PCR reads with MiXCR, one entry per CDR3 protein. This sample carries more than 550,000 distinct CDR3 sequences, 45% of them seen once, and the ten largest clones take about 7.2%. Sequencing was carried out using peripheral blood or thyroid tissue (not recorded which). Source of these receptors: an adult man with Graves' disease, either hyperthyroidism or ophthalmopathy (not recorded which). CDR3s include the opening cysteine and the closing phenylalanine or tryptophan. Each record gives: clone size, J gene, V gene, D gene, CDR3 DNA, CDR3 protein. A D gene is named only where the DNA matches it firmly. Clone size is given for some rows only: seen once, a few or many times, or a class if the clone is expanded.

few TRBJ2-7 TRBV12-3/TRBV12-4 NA TGTGCCAGCAGTACCGACAGGACGGGGGAGCAGTACTTC CASSTDRTGEQYF
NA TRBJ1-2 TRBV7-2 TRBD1 TGTGCCAGCAGCCCACGACAGGGGGCAAGCAGTTACACCTTC CASSPRQGASSYTF
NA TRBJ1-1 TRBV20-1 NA TGCAGTGCTGGGAGGTCGGGACTGAACACTCAAGCTTTCTTT CSAGRSGLNTQAFF
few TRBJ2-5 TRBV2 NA TGTGCCATCAGCGGGGAGACCCAGTACTTC CAISGETQYF
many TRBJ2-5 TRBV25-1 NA TGTGCCAGCAGTGAATCGGCCCAAGAGACCCAGTACTTC CASSESAQETQYF
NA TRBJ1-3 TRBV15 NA TGTGCCACCAGCAGAGATCTCGAGCAGCGCTCTGGAAACACCATATATTTT CATSRDLEQRSGNTIYF
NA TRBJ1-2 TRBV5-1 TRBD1 TGCGCCAGCAGCTTGAGTGGACAAGGGGGCTTCACCTTC CASSLSGQGGFTF
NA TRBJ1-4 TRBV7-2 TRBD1 TGTGCCAGCAGCGCTTTTCCCGGGACAGGGCCCGAAAAACTGTTTTTT CASSAFPGTGPEKLFF
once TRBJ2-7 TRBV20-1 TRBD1 TGCAGAGCGACCTGGGACAGCTACGAGCAGTACTTC CRATWDSYEQYF
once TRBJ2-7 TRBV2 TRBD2 TGTGCCAGCAGCGAGCGGGGAAGGAGTCACGAGCAGTACTTC CASSERGRSHEQYF
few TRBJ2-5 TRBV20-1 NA TGCAGTTCGACCCTACAAGAGACCCAGTACTTC CSSTLQETQYF
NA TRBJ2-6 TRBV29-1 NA TGCAGCGTGGTCCCCGACAGGGCCAACGTCCTGACTTTC CSVVPDRANVLTF
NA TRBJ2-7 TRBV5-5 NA TGTGCCAGCAGTCCTGGCAGGGGACGCGAGCAGTACTTC CASSPGRGREQYF
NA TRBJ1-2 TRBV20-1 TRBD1 TGCAGTGCTAGAGATACCCAGGGGGATATTGGCTACACCTTC CSARDTQGDIGYTF
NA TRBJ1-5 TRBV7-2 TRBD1 TGTGCCAGCAGCTTAATGACAGGGGGCATAGCAAATCAGCCCCAGCATTTT CASSLMTGGIANQPQHF
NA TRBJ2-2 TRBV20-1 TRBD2 TGCAGTGCTAGAGATGAGCGGGGCTACACCGGGGAGCTGTTTTTT CSARDERGYTGELFF
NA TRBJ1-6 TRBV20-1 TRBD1 TGCAGTGCTAGACGAACGGGACAGGGCCATAATTCACCCCTCCACTTT CSARRTGQGHNSPLHF
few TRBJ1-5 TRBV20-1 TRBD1 TGCAGTGCTAAAGCCGGGACAGGGGGCAATCAGCCCCAGCATTTT CSAKAGTGGNQPQHF
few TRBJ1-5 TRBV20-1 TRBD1 TGCAGTGCTATGTTGGACAGGAATCAGCCCCAGCATTTT CSAMLDRNQPQHF
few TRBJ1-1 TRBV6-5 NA TGTGCCAGCAGTTACTTTCAGCTAGGGACTGAAGCTTTCTTT CASSYFQLGTEAFF
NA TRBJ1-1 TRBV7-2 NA TGCGCCAGCAGCCAAGATGACATACGGAACACTGAAGCTTTCTTT CASSQDDIRNTEAFF
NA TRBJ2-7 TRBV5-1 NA TGCGCCAGCAAACGAGGCAGCGTTGATTCCTACGAGCAGTACTTC CASKRGSVDSYEQYF
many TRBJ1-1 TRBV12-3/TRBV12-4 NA TGTGCCAGCAGCTTAAAGGTGAACACTGAAGCTTTCTTT CASSLKVNTEAFF
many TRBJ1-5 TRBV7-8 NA TGTGCCAGCAGCTTAGACAGGGAGGGTCAGCCCCAGCATTTT CASSLDREGQPQHF
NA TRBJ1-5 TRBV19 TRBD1 TGTGCCAGTAGTATCGCGACAGGGCTCGTTTGGGATCAGCCCCAGCATTTT CASSIATGLVWDQPQHF
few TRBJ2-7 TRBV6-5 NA TGTGCCAGCAGTGAATACCGGGTTTCGGGGTACGAGCAGTACTTC CASSEYRVSGYEQYF
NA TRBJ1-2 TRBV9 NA TGTGCCAGCAGCGTAGAGGGGGATTTCTATGGCTACACCTTC CASSVEGDFYGYTF
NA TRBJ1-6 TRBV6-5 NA TGTGCCAGCAGTACCCGGACAGATTATAATTCACCCCTCCACTTT CASSTRTDYNSPLHF
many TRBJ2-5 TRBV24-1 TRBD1 TGTGCCACCAGTGCTACAGGGGGGGAGACCCAGTACTTC CATSATGGETQYF
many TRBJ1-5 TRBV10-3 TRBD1 TGTGCCATCAAGGGAGGGGGCGGCAATCAGCCCCAGCATTTT CAIKGGGGNQPQHF
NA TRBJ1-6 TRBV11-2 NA TGTGCCGGCAGCTTAGCGGGCAGGACGGACTCACCCCTCCACTTT CAGSLAGRTDSPLHF